The 23 T cell receptor beta chains below come from one sample, sequenced in a study of shared clonotypes between healthy human individuals. This table comes from immunoSEQ multiplex PCR, and its TCRdb copy is limited to in-frame clones, with some not included. Of 1,500,000 or so clones listed, approximately 97% are singletons. The sequencing input was naive CD4+ T cells sorted from blood. Subset reported: CD45RA+ positively selected. These receptors were collected from a man aged 25 to 45 in good health.

The chain recombines TRBV6-5 with TRBJ2-7; 10 bases align to TRBD2. This CDR3 spans 14 amino acids. Per germline, CDR1 MNHEY and CDR2 SVGAGI. The ends lost 0 bases at V and 8 bases at J; junction bases unmatched: 4. Written as DNA, the CDR3 is TGTGCCAGCAGTTACTCGAGCGGGAGGGCAAAGCAGTACTTC. The encoded protein is CASSYSSGRAKQYF.

The gene calls are TRBV2 and TRBJ2-7; D is uncertain. The V gene's germline CDR1 is SNHLY and CDR2 FYNNEI. V lost 4 bases to trimming and J lost 2 bases, with 33 bases between them. CDR3 length: 21 residues. Here the CDR3 reads CASSARAGSGTSRRLAYEQYF. In DNA form, the CDR3 reads TGTGCCAGCAGTGCACGGGCCGGGTCAGGTACCAGCCGAAGGCTTGCCTACGAGCAGTACTTC.

The chain carries TRBV5-5 and TRBJ2-2; unclear D gene. Trimming shortened V by 0 bases and J by 4 bases, and 10 bases separated the two germline ends. Per germline, CDR1 SGHKS and CDR2 YYEKEE (reference sequence). The CDR3 runs 15 residues. In nucleotides, the CDR3 is TGTGCCAGCAGCTTGGTGGCCCGAGGCACCGGGGAGCTGTTTTTT. This encodes CASSLVARGTGELFF.

The J gene is TRBJ1-3, the V gene TRBV6-1; D is ambiguous. CDR3 length: 16 amino acids. Deletions cut 4 bases from V and 3 bases from J, with 16 bases between. The germline V gene encodes CDR1 MNHNS and CDR2 SASEGT. CDR3 protein: CASSASTALGGNTIYF. The DNA for the CDR3 is TGTGCCAGCAGTGCGTCGACGGCATTAGGTGGAAACACCATATATTTT.

The rearrangement links TRBV11-3 to TRBJ2-1, with 15 bases fitting TRBD2. The CDR3 is 17 amino acids. Germline-derived CDR1 and CDR2 are SGHNT and YENEEA. J gave up 7 bases and V 5 bases, and 9 bases lay outside the gene matches. In DNA form, the CDR3 reads TGTGCCAGCAGCCCCGGACTAGCGGGAGGGCCGGGAAATGAGCAGTTCTTC. Translated: CASSPGLAGGPGNEQFF.

The rearrangement joins TRBV14 to TRBJ2-1; TRBD2 aligns across 15 bases. The CDR3 extends over 18 amino acids. CDR1 and CDR2 (germline): SGHDN, FVKESK. Trimming cost V 1 base and J 8 bases; bases outside gene matches: 9. CDR3 region: CASSQVPGLAGGLHEQFF. The CDR3 DNA sequence: TGTGCCAGCAGCCAAGTCCCCGGACTAGCGGGAGGGTTGCATGAGCAGTTCTTC.

This chain joins TRBV7-3 and TRBJ2-2; 7 nucleotides agree with TRBD1. The CDR3 length is 15 residues. Germline assignment: CDR1 SGHTA and CDR2 FQGTGA. The ends lost 1 base at V and 4 bases at J; junction bases unmatched: 3. In DNA, the CDR3 is TGTGCCAGCAGCTTAAGTGGGGACAGCACCGGGGAGCTGTTTTTT. Its translation is CASSLSGDSTGELFF.

The chain combines TRBV7-9 with TRBJ1-5; D ambiguous. CDR3 length: 12 residues. Germline lookup yields CDR1 SEHNR and CDR2 FQNEAQ (reference sequence). The ends were cut back, 3 bases at V and 5 bases at J, with 5 bases in the middle. CDR3 bases: TGTGCCAGCAGCTTTATGGATCAGCCCCAGCATTTT. Translating it yields CASSFMDQPQHF.

This clone was counted once. This CDR3 is also generated by other DNA sequences in the sample. The chain couples TRBV5-5 to TRBJ2-7, with D perhaps matching TRBD1 (6 bases). The V gene lost 3 bases and the J gene lost 4 bases, with 8 bases spanning the gap. CDR1 and CDR2 (germline): SGHKS, YYEKEE (reference sequence). This CDR3 region has 12 residues. CDR3 protein: CASSSQGYEQYF. In nucleotides, the CDR3 is TGTGCCAGCAGCTCTCAGGGGTACGAGCAGTACTTC.

The rearrangement uses TRBV29-1 and TRBJ2-3; D ambiguous. V shed 7 bases and J shed 1 base, with 15 bases lying between them. The CDR3 loop spans 14 amino acids. From germline, CDR1 is SQVTM and CDR2 ANQGSEA. In DNA form, the CDR3 reads TGCAGCGCCCTGGATGCAAGGGGCACAGATACGCAGTATTTT. It specifies CSALDARGTDTQYF.

The CDR3 sequence: CASSPQEGGYEQYF. The CDR3 coding sequence is TGCGCCAGCAGCCCACAGGAGGGAGGGTACGAGCAGTACTTC. This chain uses TRBV10-1 with TRBJ2-7; 7 bases align to TRBD2. Looked up from germline, CDR1 is WNHNN and CDR2 is SYGVQD (reference sequence). The trim removed 6 bases at V and 4 bases at J, leaving 9 bases unmatched. This CDR3 is 14 amino acids long.

The rearrangement uses TRBV2 and TRBJ2-1; 7 bases are a match to TRBD1. J gave up 4 bases and V 6 bases, and 6 bases lay outside the gene matches. Per the germline V gene, CDR1 is SNHLY and CDR2 is FYNNEI. The CDR3 is made up of 14 amino acids. For the CDR3, the DNA is TGTGCCAGCAGATTTGACAGGGCGTACAATGAGCAGTTCTTC. This sequence encodes CASRFDRAYNEQFF.

Turning to this clone: This CDR3 is also generated by other DNA sequences in the sample. This sequence joins TRBV18 and TRBJ2-1; 10 bases match TRBD1. This CDR3 is 14 amino acids long. Trimming removed 1 base from V and 8 bases from J; junction bases left unmatched: 2. The V gene's germline CDR1 is KGHSH and CDR2 LQKENI. The CDR3: CASSPLDRGDEQFF. Here the CDR3 DNA reads TGTGCCAGCTCACCACTGGACAGGGGGGATGAGCAGTTCTTC.

This sequence joins TRBV14 and TRBJ2-2; 9 bases fit TRBD1. The V gene end was trimmed by 6 bases and the J gene end by 3 bases; junction bases not matched to a gene: 5. The CDR3 is made up of 15 amino acids. The V gene's germline CDR1 is SGHDN and CDR2 FVKESK. The CDR3 sequence: CASRKRQGDTGELFF. CDR3 sequence (DNA): TGTGCCAGCAGGAAGAGACAGGGGGACACCGGGGAGCTGTTTTTT.

The chain combines TRBV6-6 with TRBJ2-6, with 10 bases aligning to TRBD1. Germline CDR1 and CDR2: MNHNY and SVGAGI (reference sequence). The length of the CDR3 is 16 residues. J lost 0 bases, V lost 8 bases, and 4 bases had no gene match. CDR3 in DNA: TGTGCCAGCTTCCGGGACAGGGGCTCTGGGGCCAACGTCCTGACTTTC. Translation: CASFRDRGSGANVLTF.

This chain uses TRBV10-3 with TRBJ2-5; 10 bases fit TRBD2. This CDR3 is 16 amino acids long. V lost 2 bases and J lost 4; bases outside the gene matches: 7. CDR1 and CDR2 (germline): ENHRY, SYGVKD. The CDR3 loop reads CAISENPSGRSETQYF. For the CDR3, the DNA is TGTGCCATCAGTGAGAATCCTAGCGGGAGATCAGAGACCCAGTACTTC.

The chain is built from TRBV5-1 and TRBJ1-2; 9 bases match TRBD1. The CDR3 spans 14 residues. Unmatched junction bases numbered 12, after V lost 7 bases and J lost 8 bases. Germline CDR1 SGHRS, CDR2 YFSETQ. The DNA of the CDR3 is TGCGCCAGCCAGGCTGGGACAGGGTATAGAGGCTACACCTTC. This sequence encodes CASQAGTGYRGYTF. Full variable domain (rest looked up from reference TRBV5-1 and TRBJ1-2): KAGVTQTPRYLIKTRGQQVTLSCSPISGHRSVSWYQQTPGQGLQFLFEYFSETQRNKGNFPGRFSGRQFSNSRSEMNVSTLELGDSALYLCASQAGTGYRGYTFGSGTRLTVV.

The gene calls are TRBV6-6 and TRBJ1-1; D uncertain. The CDR3 spans 14 residues. Trimming removed 4 bases from V and 4 bases from J, with 13 bases in between. Looked up from germline, CDR1 is MNHNY and CDR2 is SVGAGI (reference sequence). CDR3 amino acids: CASSLYGGVTEAFF. As DNA, the CDR3 is TGTGCCAGCAGTTTGTATGGAGGAGTCACTGAAGCTTTCTTT.

The chain is built from TRBV28 and TRBJ1-2; TRBD1 matches at 7 bases. J gave up 2 bases and V 7 bases, and 16 bases lay outside the gene matches. Looked up from germline, CDR1 is MDHEN and CDR2 is SYDVKM. This CDR3 comprises 17 residues. The CDR3 region is CASTSPTPQQGNYGYTF. The CDR3 bases are TGTGCCAGCACCTCTCCCACCCCCCAACAGGGGAACTATGGCTACACCTTC.

The chain recombines TRBV18 with TRBJ1-2; 8 bases match TRBD1. Germline trimming cut 0 bases from V and 6 bases from J; bases unmatched to any gene: 9. Germline values: CDR1 KGHSH, CDR2 LQKENI. This CDR3 comprises 16 residues. CDR3 region: CASSPPLGRGLDGYTF. CDR3 sequence (DNA): TGTGCCAGCTCACCACCTCTCGGCAGGGGGCTGGATGGCTACACCTTC.

V and J are TRBV5-6 and TRBJ2-2; maybe TRBD2 (6 bases). This CDR3 region has 14 residues. The germline V and J ends were trimmed by 10 bases and 6 bases, with 19 bases remaining between them. CDR1 is SGHDT and CDR2 is YYEEEE in the germline V gene. CDR3 nucleotides: TGTGCCGTAACCACCGGGAGACTATCCGGGGAGCTGTTTTTT. This gives the protein CAVTTGRLSGELFF.

The chain couples TRBV1 to TRBJ2-4; TRBD2, as called in the table, went unchecked against the DNA. TRBV1 is described as a pseudogene. This CDR3 has 18 residues. CDR3 region: CTSSQGLLAGHVKNIQYF. CDR3 nucleotide sequence: TGCACCAGCAGCCAAGGACTACTAGCGGGACACGTCAAAAACATTCAGTACTTC.

The chain combines TRBV29-1 with TRBJ2-3, with 9 bases matching TRBD1. Germline CDR1 is SQVTM and CDR2 is ANQGSEA. The CDR3 loop spans 14 amino acids. V shed 7 bases, J shed 0 bases, and the junction held 5 bases outside the gene matches. Here the CDR3 reads CSARTGVSTDTQYF. In nucleotides, the CDR3 is TGCAGCGCCCGGACAGGGGTTAGCACAGATACGCAGTATTTT.